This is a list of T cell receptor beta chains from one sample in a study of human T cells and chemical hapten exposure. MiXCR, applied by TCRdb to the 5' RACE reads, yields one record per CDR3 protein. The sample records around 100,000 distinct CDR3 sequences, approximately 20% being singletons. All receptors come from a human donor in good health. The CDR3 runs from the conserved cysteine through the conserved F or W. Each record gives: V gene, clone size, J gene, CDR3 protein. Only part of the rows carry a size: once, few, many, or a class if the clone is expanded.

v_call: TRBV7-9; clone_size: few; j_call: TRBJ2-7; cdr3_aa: CASSSTSSGAYYEQYF
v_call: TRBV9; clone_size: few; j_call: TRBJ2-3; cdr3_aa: CASSGTSGTSADTQYF
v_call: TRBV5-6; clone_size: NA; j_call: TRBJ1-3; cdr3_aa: CASSLARGGPLTGNTIYF
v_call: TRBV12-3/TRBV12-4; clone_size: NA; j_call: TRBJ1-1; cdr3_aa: CASSQTGTEAFF
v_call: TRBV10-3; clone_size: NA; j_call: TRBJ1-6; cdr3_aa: CAISHGQGLAPLHF
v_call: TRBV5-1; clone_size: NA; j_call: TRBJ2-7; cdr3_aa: CASSLLAGTDEQYF
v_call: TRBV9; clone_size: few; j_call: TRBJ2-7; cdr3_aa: CASSVAGGNYEQYF
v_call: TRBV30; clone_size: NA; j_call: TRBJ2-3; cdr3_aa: CAREVDNTDTQYF
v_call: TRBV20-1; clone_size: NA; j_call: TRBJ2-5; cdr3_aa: CSAGHSGMGETQYF
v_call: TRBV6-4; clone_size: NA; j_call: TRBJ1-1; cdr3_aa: CASSWEKEMNTEAFF
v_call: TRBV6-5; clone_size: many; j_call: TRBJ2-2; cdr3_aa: CASSSRWNTGELFF